The rows below give T cell receptor beta chains drawn from one sample of a study of Tregs in tolerant kidney transplant recipients. The protocol was immunoSEQ multiplex PCR, while the TCRdb copy is restricted to in-frame clones and leaves out a portion. The sample lists 60,000 or so clones; 75% to 90% were seen once. The sequencing used Tregs from blood, collected before the transplant. The receptor set was obtained from a human donor who received a combined kidney and bone marrow transplant. Both conserved end residues are part of each CDR3. A D gene is named only where the DNA matches it firmly. For some rows the clone size is stated as once, few or many, or as a class when expanded; others skip it.

d_call | j_call | v_call | clone_size | cdr3_aa | cdr3_nt
. | TRBJ1-2 | TRBV4-1 | . | CASSSTASPNYGYTF | TGCGCCAGCAGCTCTACCGCGAGTCCTAACTATGGCTACACCTTC
TRBD2 | TRBJ2-1 | TRBV4-2 | . | CASSLQASGHNEQFF | TGTGCCAGCAGCCTCCAGGCTAGCGGGCACAATGAGCAGTTCTTC
TRBD1 | TRBJ1-2 | TRBV5-1 | once | CASSPGGQGGYGYTF | TGCGCCAGCAGCCCCGGAGGACAGGGAGGCTATGGCTACACCTTC
. | TRBJ1-4 | TRBV28 | . | CASSSTDLGKLFF | TGTGCCAGCAGTTCTACGGATCTGGGAAAACTGTTTTTT
. | TRBJ2-5 | TRBV5-1 | few | CASSLGRAGETQYF | TGCGCCAGCAGCTTGGGCAGGGCGGGGGAGACCCAGTACTTC
TRBD1 | TRBJ1-2 | TRBV15 | . | CATSRRGQGATGYGYTF | TGTGCCACCAGCAGGAGGGGACAGGGGGCCACAGGCTATGGCTACACCTTC
. | TRBJ1-1 | TRBV9 | . | CASSVEAMGTEAFF | TGTGCCAGCAGCGTAGAGGCTATGGGGACTGAAGCTTTCTTT
. | TRBJ2-5 | TRBV5-1 | . | CASSLARGEETQYF | TGCGCCAGCAGCTTGGCCCGGGGAGAAGAGACCCAGTACTTC
TRBD2 | TRBJ2-3 | TRBV4-1 | . | CASSYPAGGSTDTQYF | TGCGCCAGCAGCTACCCGGCGGGGGGATCCACAGATACGCAGTATTTT
. | TRBJ1-6 | TRBV5-1 | . | CASSLGGLDSPLHF | TGCGCCAGCAGCTTGGGGGGCTTGGATTCACCCCTCCACTTT
. | TRBJ2-7 | TRBV5-6 | few | CASSFPAAYEQYF | TGTGCCAGCAGCTTCCCGGCAGCCTACGAGCAGTACTTC
TRBD1 | TRBJ2-3 | TRBV6-5 | . | CATTGTATDTQYF | TGTGCCACCACTGGGACAGCGACAGATACGCAGTATTTT
TRBD1 | TRBJ1-1 | TRBV7-2 | . | CASSLDQGGAFF | TGTGCCAGCAGCTTAGACCAGGGGGGAGCTTTCTTT
. | TRBJ1-2 | TRBV10-3 | few | CAISIQENNGYTF | TGTGCCATCAGTATACAGGAGAACAATGGCTACACCTTC
. | TRBJ1-1 | TRBV7-2 | . | CASSPNRLWTEAFF | TGTGCCAGCAGCCCCAACCGGCTGTGGACTGAAGCTTTCTTT
. | TRBJ2-3 | TRBV19 | . | CASSISDYATDTQYF | TGTGCCAGTAGTATTTCTGACTACGCCACAGATACGCAGTATTTT
TRBD2 | TRBJ2-7 | TRBV10-2 | once | CASSEISGRRYEQYF | TGCGCCAGCAGTGAAATAAGCGGGAGGAGGTACGAGCAGTACTTC
. | TRBJ2-7 | TRBV7-2 | . | CASSFERANEQYF | TGTGCCAGCAGCTTCGAGCGGGCCAACGAGCAGTACTTC
TRBD1 | TRBJ1-4 | TRBV6-1 | . | CASSGLQGPLFF | TGTGCCAGCAGTGGTCTACAGGGGCCACTGTTTTTT
. | TRBJ2-7 | TRBV5-1 | . | CASSLAYRLTSYEQYF | TGCGCCAGCAGCTTGGCGTATCGATTAACTTCCTACGAGCAGTACTTC
TRBD2 | TRBJ2-1 | TRBV2 | . | CASQTSASLGEQFF | TGTGCCTCACAGACTAGCGCCAGCCTCGGTGAGCAGTTCTTC
. | TRBJ1-1 | TRBV7-2 | . | CASSSQGIGEAFF | TGTGCCAGCAGCTCCCAGGGTATTGGCGAAGCTTTCTTT
. | TRBJ2-7 | TRBV6-6 | . | CASSYWVGTSYEQYF | TGTGCCAGCAGTTACTGGGTAGGGACGAGCTACGAGCAGTACTTC
. | TRBJ2-5 | TRBV5-1 | . | CASSLALGKETQYF | TGCGCCAGCAGCTTGGCATTAGGGAAGGAGACCCAGTACTTC
. | TRBJ1-2 | TRBV19 | . | CASRGGTNYGYTF | TGTGCCAGTAGGGGGGGAACTAACTATGGCTACACCTTC
TRBD1 | TRBJ2-1 | TRBV10-3 | once | CAIIRDRDYNEQFF | TGTGCCATCATTCGGGACAGGGACTACAATGAGCAGTTCTTC
. | TRBJ2-2 | TRBV19 | . | CASSRGPSTGELFF | TGTGCCAGTAGTCGTGGGCCTAGCACCGGGGAGCTGTTTTTT
TRBD1 | TRBJ2-7 | TRBV5-1 | . | CASTVGTGTYEQYF | TGCGCCAGCACTGTAGGGACAGGGACCTACGAGCAGTACTTC
. | TRBJ1-4 | TRBV28 | . | CASRPPSRGNEKLFF | TGTGCCAGCAGACCCCCGAGCCGGGGGAATGAAAAACTGTTTTTT
. | TRBJ2-7 | TRBV5-5 | . | CASSLAVGGTYEQYF | TGTGCCAGCAGCTTGGCCGTTGGAGGAACCTACGAGCAGTACTTC
. | TRBJ2-1 | TRBV7-2 | . | CASSVGGADNEQFF | TGTGCCAGCAGCGTAGGGGGGGCAGACAATGAGCAGTTCTTC
. | TRBJ2-3 | TRBV5-4 | . | CASSFSTDTQYF | TGTGCCAGCAGCTTTAGCACAGATACGCAGTATTTT
. | TRBJ2-2 | TRBV18 | . | CASSRSAGPTGELFF | TGTGCCAGCTCAAGGTCGGCAGGGCCCACCGGGGAGCTGTTTTTT
. | TRBJ1-2 | TRBV6-1 | . | CATSLSGGSGYTF | TGTGCCACCAGTCTCTCTGGGGGTAGTGGCTACACCTTC
. | TRBJ1-5 | TRBV7-2 | once | CASSRQQSGQPQHF | TGTGCCAGCAGTCGACAGCAGTCGGGGCAGCCCCAGCATTTT
. | TRBJ2-5 | TRBV10-3 | . | CAISDPRGPGKETQYF | TGTGCCATCAGTGACCCTCGAGGGCCAGGAAAAGAGACCCAGTACTTC
. | TRBJ2-7 | TRBV5-1 | . | CASSFRDGSYEQYF | TGCGCCAGCAGCTTCCGGGACGGCTCCTACGAGCAGTACTTC
TRBD1 | TRBJ2-5 | TRBV10-3 | . | CAIRDRGLETQYF | TGTGCCATCAGGGACAGGGGGCTAGAGACCCAGTACTTC
TRBD2 | TRBJ2-3 | TRBV6-4 | . | CASSDLAGGPDTQYF | TGTGCCAGCAGTGATCTAGCGGGAGGTCCAGATACGCAGTATTTT
. | TRBJ2-1 | TRBV4-1 | . | CASSQDSTDSHPSYNEQFF | TGCGCCAGCAGCCAAGATTCAACCGACAGCCACCCTTCCTACAATGAGCAGTTCTTC
. | TRBJ1-5 | TRBV5-6 | . | CASSLGSNQPQHF | TGTGCCAGCTCCTTGGGTAGCAATCAGCCCCAGCATTTT
. | TRBJ2-5 | TRBV5-4 | . | CASSFGQETQYF | TGTGCCAGCAGCTTCGGCCAAGAGACCCAGTACTTC
. | TRBJ1-1 | TRBV6-6 | . | CASSPRGFLNTEAFF | TGTGCCAGCAGCCCCCGGGGGTTTTTGAACACTGAAGCTTTCTTT
TRBD1 | TRBJ1-5 | TRBV27 | . | CASSSTGGSNQPQHF | TGTGCCAGCAGTTCAACAGGGGGCTCGAATCAGCCCCAGCATTTT
TRBD2 | TRBJ2-1 | TRBV11-2 | . | CASSTRLAGAVEQFF | TGTGCCAGCAGCACCCGACTAGCGGGAGCGGTTGAGCAGTTCTTC
. | TRBJ1-5 | TRBV19 | . | CASRGRGYQPQHF | TGTGCCAGTAGGGGCAGGGGATATCAGCCCCAGCATTTT
TRBD2 | TRBJ2-3 | TRBV15 | . | CATSRSQTSGTVTDTQYF | TGTGCCACCAGCAGATCCCAGACTAGCGGGACCGTCACAGATACGCAGTATTTT
. | TRBJ1-1 | TRBV18 | once | CASSPDRHTEAFF | TGTGCCAGCTCACCTGACAGGCACACTGAAGCTTTCTTT
TRBD1 | TRBJ2-1 | TRBV5-4 | few | CASSLQQGNFFYNEQFF | TGTGCCAGCAGCTTGCAACAGGGGAATTTCTTCTACAATGAGCAGTTCTTC
. | TRBJ2-7 | TRBV27 | . | CASSLFGRKGEQYF | TGTGCCAGCAGTTTATTTGGCCGGAAAGGAGAGCAGTACTTC